This T cell receptor (beta chain) comes out of a study of identical twins. TCRdb itself ran the 5' RACE reads through MiXCR, one entry per CDR3 protein. The data show under 800,000 distinct CDR3 sequences, about 20% seen once. The CDR3 is made up of 14 amino acids. Germline CDR1 reads DFQATT; CDR2 reads SNEGSKA (reference sequence). V lost 3 bases and J lost 0, with 10 bases in between. This clonotype was counted between two and nine times. The same sample was also studied in work on T cells expressing NK-cell markers.

The V call is TRBV20-1, the J call TRBJ2-3; no firm D call. Sequencing was done on a sample of PBMCs. The TCR was taken from a young woman in good health. The CDR3 loop reads CSASSGPSTDTQYF. The CDR3 DNA sequence: TGCAGTGCTAGTTCCGGGCCTAGCACAGATACGCAGTATTTT.